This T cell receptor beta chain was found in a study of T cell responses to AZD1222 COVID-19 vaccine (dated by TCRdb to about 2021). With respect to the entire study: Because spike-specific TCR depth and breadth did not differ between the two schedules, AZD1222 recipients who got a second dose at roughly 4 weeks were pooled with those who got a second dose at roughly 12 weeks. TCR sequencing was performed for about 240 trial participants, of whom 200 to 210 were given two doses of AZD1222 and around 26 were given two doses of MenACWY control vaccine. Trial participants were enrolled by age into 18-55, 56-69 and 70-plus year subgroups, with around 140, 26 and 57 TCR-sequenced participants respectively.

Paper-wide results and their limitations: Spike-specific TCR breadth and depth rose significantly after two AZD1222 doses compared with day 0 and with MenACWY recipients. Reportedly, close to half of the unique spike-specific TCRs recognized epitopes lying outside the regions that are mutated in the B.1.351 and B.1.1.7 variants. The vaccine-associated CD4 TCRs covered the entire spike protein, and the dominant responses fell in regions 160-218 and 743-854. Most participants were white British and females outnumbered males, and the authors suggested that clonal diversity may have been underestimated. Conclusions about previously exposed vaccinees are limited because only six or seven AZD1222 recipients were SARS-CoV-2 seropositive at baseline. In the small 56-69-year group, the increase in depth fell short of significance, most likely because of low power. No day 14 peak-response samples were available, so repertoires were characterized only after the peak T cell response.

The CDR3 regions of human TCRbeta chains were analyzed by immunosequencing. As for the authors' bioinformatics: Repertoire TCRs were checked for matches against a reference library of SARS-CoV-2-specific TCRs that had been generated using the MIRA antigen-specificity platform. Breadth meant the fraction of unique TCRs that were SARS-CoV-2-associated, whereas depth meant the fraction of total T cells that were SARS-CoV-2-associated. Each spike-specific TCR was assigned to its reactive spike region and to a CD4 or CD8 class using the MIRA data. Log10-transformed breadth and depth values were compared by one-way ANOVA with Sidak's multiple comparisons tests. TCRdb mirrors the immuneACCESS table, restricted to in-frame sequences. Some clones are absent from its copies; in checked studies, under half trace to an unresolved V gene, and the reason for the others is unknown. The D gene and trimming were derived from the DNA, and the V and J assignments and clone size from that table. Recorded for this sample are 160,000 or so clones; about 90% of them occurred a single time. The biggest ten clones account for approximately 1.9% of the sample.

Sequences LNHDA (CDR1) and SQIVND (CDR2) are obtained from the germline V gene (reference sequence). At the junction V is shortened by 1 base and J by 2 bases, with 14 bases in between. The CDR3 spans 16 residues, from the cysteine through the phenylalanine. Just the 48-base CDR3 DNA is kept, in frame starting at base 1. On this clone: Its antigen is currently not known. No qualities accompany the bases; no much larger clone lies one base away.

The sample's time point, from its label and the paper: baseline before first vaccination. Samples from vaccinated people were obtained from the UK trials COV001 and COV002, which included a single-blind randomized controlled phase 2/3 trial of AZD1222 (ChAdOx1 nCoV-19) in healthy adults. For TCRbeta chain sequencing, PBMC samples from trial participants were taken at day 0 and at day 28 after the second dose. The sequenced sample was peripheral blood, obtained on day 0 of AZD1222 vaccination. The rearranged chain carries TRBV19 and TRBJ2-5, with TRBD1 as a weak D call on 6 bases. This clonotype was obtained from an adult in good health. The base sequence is TGTGCCAGTAGTATAGGTGTACAGACAGGACAAGAGACCCAGTACTTC. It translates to CASSIGVQTGQETQYF.